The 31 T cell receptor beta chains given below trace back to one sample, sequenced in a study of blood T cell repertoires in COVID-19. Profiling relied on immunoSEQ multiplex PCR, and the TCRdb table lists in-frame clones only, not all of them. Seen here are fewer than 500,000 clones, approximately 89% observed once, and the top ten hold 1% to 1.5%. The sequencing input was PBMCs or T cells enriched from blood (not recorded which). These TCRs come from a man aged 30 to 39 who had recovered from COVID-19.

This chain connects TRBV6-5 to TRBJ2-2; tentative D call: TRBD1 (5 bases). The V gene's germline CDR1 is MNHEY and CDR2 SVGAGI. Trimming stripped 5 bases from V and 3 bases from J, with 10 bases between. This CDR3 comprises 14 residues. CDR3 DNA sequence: TGTGCCAGCAGTCTTGACAGACACACCGGGGAGCTGTTTTTT. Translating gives CASSLDRHTGELFF.

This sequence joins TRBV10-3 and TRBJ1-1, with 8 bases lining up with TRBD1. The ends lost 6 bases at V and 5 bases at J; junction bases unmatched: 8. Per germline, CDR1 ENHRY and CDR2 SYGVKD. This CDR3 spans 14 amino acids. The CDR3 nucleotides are TGTGCCATCAGCCAGACAGGGGTGAGGACTGAAGCTTTCTTT. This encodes CAISQTGVRTEAFF.

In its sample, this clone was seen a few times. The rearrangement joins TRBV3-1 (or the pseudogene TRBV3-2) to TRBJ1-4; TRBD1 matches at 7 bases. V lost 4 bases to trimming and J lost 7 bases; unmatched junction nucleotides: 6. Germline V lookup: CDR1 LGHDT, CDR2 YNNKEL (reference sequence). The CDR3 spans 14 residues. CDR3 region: CASSLTGSGEKLFF. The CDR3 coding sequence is TGTGCCAGCAGCCTGACAGGGTCTGGTGAAAAACTGTTTTTT.

CDR3: CASRLDRGNYGYTF. CDR3 coding DNA: TGTGCCAGCAGACTGGACAGGGGAAACTATGGCTACACCTTC. The V and J genes are TRBV6-6 and TRBJ1-2, with 9 nucleotides matching TRBD1. This CDR3 region has 14 residues. V shed 6 bases, J shed 2 bases, and the junction held 4 bases outside the gene matches. Germline CDR1 and CDR2: MNHNY and SVGAGI (reference sequence).

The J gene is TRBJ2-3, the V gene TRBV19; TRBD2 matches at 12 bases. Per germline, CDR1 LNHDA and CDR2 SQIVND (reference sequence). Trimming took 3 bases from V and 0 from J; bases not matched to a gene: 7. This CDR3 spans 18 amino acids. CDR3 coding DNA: TGTGCCAGTAGTATTCGGCTAGCGGGGGGGCCGAGCACAGATACGCAGTATTTT. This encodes CASSIRLAGGPSTDTQYF.

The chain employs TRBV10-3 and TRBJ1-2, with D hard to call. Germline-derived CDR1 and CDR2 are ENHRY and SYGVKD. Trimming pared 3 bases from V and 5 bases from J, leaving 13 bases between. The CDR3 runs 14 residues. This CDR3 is CAISDSSGIYGYTF. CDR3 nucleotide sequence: TGTGCCATCAGTGACAGTAGCGGAATATATGGCTACACCTTC.

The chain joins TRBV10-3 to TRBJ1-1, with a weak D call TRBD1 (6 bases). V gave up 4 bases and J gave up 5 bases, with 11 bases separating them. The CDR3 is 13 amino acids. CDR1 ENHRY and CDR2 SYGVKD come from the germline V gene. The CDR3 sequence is CAISGGGETEAFF. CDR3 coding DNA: TGTGCCATCAGTGGAGGGGGAGAAACTGAAGCTTTCTTT.

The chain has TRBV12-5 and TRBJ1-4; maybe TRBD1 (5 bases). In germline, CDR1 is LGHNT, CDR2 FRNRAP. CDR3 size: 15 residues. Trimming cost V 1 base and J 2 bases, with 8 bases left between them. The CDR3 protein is CASGLEGWTNEKLFF. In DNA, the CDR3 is TGTGCTAGTGGTTTGGAGGGGTGGACTAATGAAAAACTGTTTTTT.

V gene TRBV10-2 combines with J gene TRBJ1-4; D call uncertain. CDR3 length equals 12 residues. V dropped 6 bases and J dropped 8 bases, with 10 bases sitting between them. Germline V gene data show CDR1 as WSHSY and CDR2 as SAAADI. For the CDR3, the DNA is TGCGCCAGCAGCCGAAGGGAGGAAAAACTGTTTTTT. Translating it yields CASSRREEKLFF.

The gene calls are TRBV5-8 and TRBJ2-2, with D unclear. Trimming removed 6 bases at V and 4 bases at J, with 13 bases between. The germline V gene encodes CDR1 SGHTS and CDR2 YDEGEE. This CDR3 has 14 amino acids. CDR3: CASKGMWSTGELFF. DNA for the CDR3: TGTGCCAGCAAAGGAATGTGGAGCACCGGGGAGCTGTTTTTT. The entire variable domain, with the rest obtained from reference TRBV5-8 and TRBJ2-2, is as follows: EAGVTQSPTHLIKTRGQQATLRCSPISGHTSVYWYQQALGLGLQFLLWYDEGEERNRGNFPPRFSGRQFPNYSSELNVNALELEDSALYLCASKGMWSTGELFFGEGSRLTVL.

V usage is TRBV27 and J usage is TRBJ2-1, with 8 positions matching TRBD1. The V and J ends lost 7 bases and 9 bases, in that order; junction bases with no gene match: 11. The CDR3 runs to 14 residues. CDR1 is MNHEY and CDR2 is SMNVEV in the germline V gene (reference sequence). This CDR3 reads CASTLNRGAGEQFF. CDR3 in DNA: TGTGCCAGCACTCTAAACAGGGGGGCTGGTGAGCAGTTCTTC.

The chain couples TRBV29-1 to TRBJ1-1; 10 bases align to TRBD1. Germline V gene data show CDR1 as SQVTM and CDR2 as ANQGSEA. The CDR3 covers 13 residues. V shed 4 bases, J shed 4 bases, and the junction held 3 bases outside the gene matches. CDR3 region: CSVVGQGTTEAFF. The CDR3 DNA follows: TGCAGCGTTGTGGGACAGGGGACCACTGAAGCTTTCTTT.

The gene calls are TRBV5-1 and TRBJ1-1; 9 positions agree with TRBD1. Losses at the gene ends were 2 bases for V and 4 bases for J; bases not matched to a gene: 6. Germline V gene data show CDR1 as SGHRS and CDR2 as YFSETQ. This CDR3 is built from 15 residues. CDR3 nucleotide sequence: TGCGCCAGCAGCTTAACAGGGGGCGACGGCACTGAAGCTTTCTTT. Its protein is CASSLTGGDGTEAFF.

CDR3 loop: CASSYYGAGMETQYF. DNA for the CDR3: TGTGCCAGTAGTTATTATGGGGCAGGGATGGAGACCCAGTACTTC. The chain combines TRBV19 with TRBJ2-5; D may be TRBD1 (5 bases). The CDR3 consists of 15 residues. Looked up from germline, CDR1 is LNHDA and CDR2 is SQIVND (reference sequence). Trimming left V 5 bases short and J 5 bases short, with 18 bases between.

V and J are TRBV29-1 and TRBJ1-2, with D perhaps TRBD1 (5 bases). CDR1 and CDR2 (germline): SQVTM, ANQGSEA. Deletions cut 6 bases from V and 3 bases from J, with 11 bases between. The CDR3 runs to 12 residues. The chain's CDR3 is CSVTGTHYGYTF. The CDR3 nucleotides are TGCAGCGTAACCGGGACTCACTATGGCTACACCTTC.

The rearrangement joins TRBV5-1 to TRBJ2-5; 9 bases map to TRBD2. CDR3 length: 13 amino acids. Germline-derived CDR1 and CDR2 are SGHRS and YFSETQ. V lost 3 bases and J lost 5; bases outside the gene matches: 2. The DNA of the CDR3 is TGCGCCAGCAGCTCAACTAGCGGGGAGACCCAGTACTTC. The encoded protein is CASSSTSGETQYF.

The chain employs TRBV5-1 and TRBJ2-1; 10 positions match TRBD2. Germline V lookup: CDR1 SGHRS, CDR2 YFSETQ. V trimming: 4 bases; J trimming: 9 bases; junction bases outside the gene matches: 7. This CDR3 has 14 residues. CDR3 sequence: CASSTSSGGSEQFF. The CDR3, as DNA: TGCGCCAGCAGCACTTCTAGCGGGGGAAGTGAGCAGTTCTTC.

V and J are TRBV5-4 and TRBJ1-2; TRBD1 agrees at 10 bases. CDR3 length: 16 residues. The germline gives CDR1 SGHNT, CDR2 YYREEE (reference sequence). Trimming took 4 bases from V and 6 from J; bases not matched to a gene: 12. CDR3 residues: CASSLPHPGQGDGYTF. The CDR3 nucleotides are TGTGCCAGCAGCCTACCTCACCCCGGACAGGGGGATGGCTACACCTTC.

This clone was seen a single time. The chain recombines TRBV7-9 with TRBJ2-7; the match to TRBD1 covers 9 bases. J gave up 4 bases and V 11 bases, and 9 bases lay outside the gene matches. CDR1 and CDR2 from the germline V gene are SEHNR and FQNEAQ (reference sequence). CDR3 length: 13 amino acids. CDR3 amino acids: CAGGGQGTYEQYF. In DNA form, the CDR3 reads TGTGCCGGAGGTGGACAGGGGACGTACGAGCAGTACTTC. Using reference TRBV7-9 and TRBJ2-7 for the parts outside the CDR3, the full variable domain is DTGVSQNPRHKITKRGQNVTFRCDPISEHNRLYWYRQTLGQGPEFLTYFQNEAQLEKSRLLSDRFSAERPKGSFSTLEIQRTEQGDSAMYLCAGGGQGTYEQYFGPGTRLTVT.

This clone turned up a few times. CDR3 region: CASSVGVGTQETQYF. For the CDR3, the DNA is TGTGCCAGCAGCGTAGGCGTGGGGACTCAAGAGACCCAGTACTTC. The chain links TRBV9 to TRBJ2-5, with D possibly TRBD2 on 6 matching bases. Per the germline V gene, CDR1 is SGDLS and CDR2 is YYNGEE. The ends were cut back, 0 bases at V and 2 bases at J, with 11 bases in the middle. The CDR3 spans 15 residues.

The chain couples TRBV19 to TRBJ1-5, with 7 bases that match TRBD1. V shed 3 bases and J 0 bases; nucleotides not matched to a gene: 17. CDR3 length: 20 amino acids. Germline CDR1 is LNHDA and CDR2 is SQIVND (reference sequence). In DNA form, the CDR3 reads TGTGCCAGTAGTATTTCCCCGGGGGTATGGGACAGATATAGCAATCAGCCCCAGCATTTT. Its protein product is CASSISPGVWDRYSNQPQHF.

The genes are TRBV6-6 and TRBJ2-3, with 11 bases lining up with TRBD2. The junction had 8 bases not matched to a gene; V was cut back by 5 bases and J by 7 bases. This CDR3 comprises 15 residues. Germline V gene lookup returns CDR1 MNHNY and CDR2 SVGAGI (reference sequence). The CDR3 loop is CASSPGTSGFHTQYF. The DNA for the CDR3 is TGTGCCAGCAGTCCCGGGACTAGCGGTTTCCATACGCAGTATTTT.

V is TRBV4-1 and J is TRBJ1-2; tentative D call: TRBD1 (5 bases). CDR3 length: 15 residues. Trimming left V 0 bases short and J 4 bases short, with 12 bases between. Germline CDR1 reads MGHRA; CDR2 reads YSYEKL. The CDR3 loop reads CASSQDIRAAYGYTF. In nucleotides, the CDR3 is TGCGCCAGCAGCCAAGATATCAGGGCCGCCTATGGCTACACCTTC.

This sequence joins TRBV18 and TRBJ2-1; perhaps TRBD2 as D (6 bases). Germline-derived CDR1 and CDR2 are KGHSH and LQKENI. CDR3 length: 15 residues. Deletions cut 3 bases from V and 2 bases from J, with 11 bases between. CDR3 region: CASSPGASAYNEQFF. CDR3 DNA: TGTGCCAGCTCACCCGGGGCTAGCGCCTACAATGAGCAGTTCTTC.

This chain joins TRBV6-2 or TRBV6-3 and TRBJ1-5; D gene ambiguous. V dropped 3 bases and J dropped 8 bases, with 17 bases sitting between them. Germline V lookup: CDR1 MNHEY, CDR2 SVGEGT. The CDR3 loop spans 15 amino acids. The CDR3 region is CASSYRTTEFEPQHF. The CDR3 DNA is TGTGCCAGCAGTTATCGGACTACGGAGTTTGAGCCCCAGCATTTT.

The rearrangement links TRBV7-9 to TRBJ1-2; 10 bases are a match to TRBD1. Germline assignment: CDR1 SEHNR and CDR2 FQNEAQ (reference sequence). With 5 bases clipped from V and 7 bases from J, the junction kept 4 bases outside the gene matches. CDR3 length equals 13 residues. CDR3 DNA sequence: TGTGCCAGCAGCGTAGACAGGGGGCTTGGCTACACCTTC. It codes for CASSVDRGLGYTF.

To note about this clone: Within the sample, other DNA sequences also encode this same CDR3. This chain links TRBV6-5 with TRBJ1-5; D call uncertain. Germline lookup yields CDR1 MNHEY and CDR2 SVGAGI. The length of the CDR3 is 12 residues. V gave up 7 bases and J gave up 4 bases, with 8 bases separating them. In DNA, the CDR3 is TGTGCCAGCACCCAGGCGAATCAGCCCCAGCATTTT. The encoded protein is CASTQANQPQHF.

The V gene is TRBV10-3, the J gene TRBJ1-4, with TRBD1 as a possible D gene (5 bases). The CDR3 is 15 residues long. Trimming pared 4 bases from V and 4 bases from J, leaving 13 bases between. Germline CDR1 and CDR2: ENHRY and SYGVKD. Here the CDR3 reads CAISGGDGINEKLFF. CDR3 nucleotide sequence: TGTGCCATCAGTGGGGGGGACGGAATTAATGAAAAACTGTTTTTT.

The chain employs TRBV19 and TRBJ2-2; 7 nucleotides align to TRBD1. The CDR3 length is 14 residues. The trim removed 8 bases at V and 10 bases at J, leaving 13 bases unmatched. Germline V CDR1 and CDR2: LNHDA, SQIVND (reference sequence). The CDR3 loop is CASSGRQGDKELFF. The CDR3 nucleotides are TGTGCCAGTTCAGGGCGGCAGGGGGACAAGGAGCTGTTTTTT.

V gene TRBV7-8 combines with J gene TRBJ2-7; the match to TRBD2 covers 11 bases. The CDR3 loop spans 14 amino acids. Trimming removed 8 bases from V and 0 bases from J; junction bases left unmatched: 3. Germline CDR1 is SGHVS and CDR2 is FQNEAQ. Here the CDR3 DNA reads TGTGCCAGCCGGGGGACTAGCGGCTCCTACGAGCAGTACTTC. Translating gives CASRGTSGSYEQYF.

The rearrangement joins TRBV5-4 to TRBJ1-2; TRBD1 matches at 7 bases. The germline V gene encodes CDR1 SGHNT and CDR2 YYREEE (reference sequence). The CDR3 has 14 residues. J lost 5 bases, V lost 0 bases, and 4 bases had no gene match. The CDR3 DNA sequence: TGTGCCAGCAGCTTGGAGGGGGCGAGGTATGGCTACACCTTC. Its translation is CASSLEGARYGYTF.